The T cell receptor beta chain described here comes from a study of blood T cell repertoires in COVID-19. In the study overall: Donors in the United States, Italy and Spain gave samples during acute or convalescent COVID-19. Nucleic acid was either cDNA or gDNA, and it came from T cells, B-cell-depleted T cells, or PBMCs.

Patients from Seattle were sampled longitudinally, starting during active infection. Authors' data handling: Counts of nucleated cells, estimated from reference gene primer amplification, were obtained. Generated by immunoSEQ multiplex PCR, the TCRdb table keeps only in-frame clones and is missing some. V, J and clone size are those of that table, while D and trimming were read from the DNA. The table lists under 350,000 clones, around 92% of them singletons. CDR1 is SGHAT and CDR2 is FQNNGV in the germline V gene. The CDR3 is made up of 13 amino acids. Trimming cost V 5 bases and J 0 bases, with 7 bases left between them.

Sequenced material: peripheral blood. The V and J genes are TRBV11-2 and TRBJ1-2; D uncertain. The clonotype originates from a woman in her 30s with COVID-19, enrolled during active disease. CDR3 protein: CASSAQANYGYTF. CDR3 bases: TGTGCCAGCAGCGCCCAGGCTAACTATGGCTACACCTTC.